This TCR beta chain appears in the sequencing data of a study of blood T cell repertoires in COVID-19. This clone has only one observation. V was shortened by 4 bases and J by 1 base, with 12 bases between the two germline ends. Germline V lookup: CDR1 SGHRS, CDR2 YFSETQ. The CDR3 sequence is 15 residues long. TCRdb's copy holds only in-frame clones and misses some; the assay was immunoSEQ multiplex PCR. The sample includes around 180,000 clones, less than 90% of them seen just once. Sequencing input: peripheral blood. This clonotype originated in an older man with active or convalescent COVID-19. This sequence joins TRBV5-1 and TRBJ1-5; D not resolved. In DNA form, the CDR3 reads TGCGCCAGCAGCCCAGCGTCTGGGAGCAATCAGCCCCAGCATTTT. Translated, it gives CASSPASGSNQPQHF.